Each of the 22 T cell receptor beta chains below was sequenced from the same sample in a study of OX40 agonist ivuxolimab in advanced cancers. The library was built by means of the immunoSEQ multiplex PCR assay. Imported from immuneACCESS, the table was reduced by TCRdb to in-frame sequences with V and J called. These copies leave out some clones; in studies compared against another copy, an unresolved V gene accounts for under half, and the cause of the remainder is not known. This sample gives about 40,000 clones in total; approximately 88% of them show up just once. Roughly 25% of the sample belongs to the ten largest clones. Sequenced material: CD4+ or CD8+ T cells sorted from blood, taken in a trial of the OX40 agonist ivuxolimab. The source is an adult with an advanced solid tumor such as melanoma, head and neck, liver or kidney cancer.

V usage is TRBV18 and J usage is TRBJ2-1; 12 nucleotides align to TRBD2. The CDR3 has 16 amino acids. Trimming removed 6 bases from V and 4 bases from J; junction bases left unmatched: 7. Germline-derived CDR1 and CDR2 are KGHSH and LQKENI. The CDR3 DNA is TGTGCCAGCTCGCAGGCCGGGACTAGCGGGTACAATGAGCAGTTCTTC. Residues: CASSQAGTSGYNEQFF.

The chain uses TRBV4-2 and TRBJ2-7, with 11 bases aligning to TRBD2. CDR3 length equals 17 residues. V trimming: 2 bases; J trimming: 6 bases; junction bases outside the gene matches: 12. Germline CDR1 and CDR2: LGHNA and YNFKEQ. For the CDR3, the DNA is TGTGCCAGCAGCCAAACTAGCGGGAGTCGTCCTGAACCCGAGCAGTACTTC. This gives the protein CASSQTSGSRPEPEQYF.

The CDR3 protein is CASSLLASPETQYF. The CDR3 nucleotides read TGTGCCAGCAGCCTACTAGCGTCCCCAGAGACCCAGTACTTC. The rearrangement links TRBV5-4 to TRBJ2-5; TRBD2 agrees at 7 bases. The CDR3 totals 14 residues. V was pared by 4 bases and J by 4 bases, with 7 bases of the junction left unmatched. Germline values: CDR1 SGHNT, CDR2 YYREEE (reference sequence).

The rearrangement uses TRBV5-1 and TRBJ2-1, with TRBD1 as a possible D gene (6 bases). Germline V gene lookup returns CDR1 SGHRS and CDR2 YFSETQ. Trimming left V 0 bases short and J 10 bases short, with 14 bases between. The CDR3 extends over 14 amino acids. This CDR3 is CASSLDGQMLEQFF. The CDR3 nucleotides read TGCGCCAGCAGCTTGGATGGACAGATGTTAGAGCAGTTCTTC.

The CDR3 reads CASSQDSSSYGYTF. The CDR3 DNA reads TGCGCCAGCAGCCAAGACAGCTCAAGCTATGGCTACACCTTC. V usage is TRBV4-1 and J usage is TRBJ1-2, with D unclear. Germline assignment: CDR1 MGHRA and CDR2 YSYEKL. CDR3 length: 14 residues. The V and J ends lost 0 bases and 4 bases respectively, with 9 bases between them.

V usage is TRBV4-2 and J usage is TRBJ2-2; 13 nucleotides line up with TRBD2. CDR1 and CDR2 from the germline V gene are LGHNA and YNFKEQ. V lost 4 bases and J lost 7; bases outside the gene matches: 6. There are 16 residues in the CDR3. CDR3 coding DNA: TGTGCCAGCAGCCCACTAGCGGGAGGGCCTGGCGGGGAGCTGTTTTTT. Protein sequence: CASSPLAGGPGGELFF.

The rearrangement uses TRBV19 and TRBJ2-1; 10 bases agree with TRBD2. V shed 6 bases and J 4 bases; nucleotides not matched to a gene: 6. From germline, CDR1 is LNHDA and CDR2 SQIVND (reference sequence). This CDR3 contains 15 residues. Here the CDR3 reads CASRPSGSPYNEQFF. CDR3 sequence (DNA): TGTGCCAGTAGACCTAGCGGGAGCCCTTACAATGAGCAGTTCTTC.

This clone turned up a few times. V and J are TRBV9 and TRBJ1-2, with D hard to call. Trimming removed 4 bases from V and 4 bases from J, with 8 bases in between. Per germline, CDR1 SGDLS and CDR2 YYNGEE. CDR3 length: 12 residues. Written as DNA, the CDR3 is TGTGCCAGCAGCCCCGGGTCCTATGGCTACACCTTC. It encodes CASSPGSYGYTF.

The chain is built from TRBV6-5 and TRBJ1-1, with D unresolved. This CDR3 is 13 amino acids long. In germline, CDR1 is MNHEY, CDR2 SVGAGI. V was cut by 0 bases and J by 8 bases, with 10 bases left in between. CDR3 coding DNA: TGTGCCAGCAGTTACTCGGGGTGGCAGGAAGCTTTCTTT. Its translation is CASSYSGWQEAFF.

The chain combines TRBV6-5 with TRBJ1-2, with a tentative D call TRBD1 (6 bases). Germline-derived CDR1 and CDR2 are MNHEY and SVGAGI. Trimming left V 7 bases short and J 4 bases short, with 13 bases between. The CDR3 length is 13 residues. The CDR3 sequence: CASTPTGAYGYTF. CDR3 coding DNA: TGTGCCAGCACTCCAACGGGGGCCTATGGCTACACCTTC.

The chain employs TRBV19 and TRBJ2-7; 8 nucleotides agree with TRBD1. The ends lost 4 bases at V and 1 base at J; junction bases unmatched: 6. Germline V gene data show CDR1 as LNHDA and CDR2 as SQIVND (reference sequence). The CDR3 loop spans 15 amino acids. CDR3 nucleotide sequence: TGTGCCAGTAGTAGGCAGGGGGCGGTTTCCTACGAGCAGTACTTC. This sequence encodes CASSRQGAVSYEQYF. Full variable domain (outside the CDR3, taken from reference TRBV19 and TRBJ2-7): DGGITQSPKYLFRKEGQNVTLSCEQNLNHDAMYWYRQDPGQGLRLIYYSQIVNDFQKGDIAEGYSVSREKKESFPLTVTSAQKNPTAFYLCASSRQGAVSYEQYFGPGTRLTVT.

Only one count was recorded for this clone. The chain employs TRBV6-5 and TRBJ2-2, with no clear D. Per germline, CDR1 MNHEY and CDR2 SVGAGI. This CDR3 has 15 residues. Between the trimmed V and J ends, which lost 5 bases and 2 bases, there was a span of 12 bases. The CDR3 spells CASSPFVGNTGELFF. The CDR3 DNA reads as TGTGCCAGCAGTCCTTTTGTTGGAAACACCGGGGAGCTGTTTTTT.

V gene TRBV29-1 combines with J gene TRBJ2-5; 11 bases are shared with TRBD2. V shed 7 bases and J 4 bases; nucleotides not matched to a gene: 8. CDR3 length: 14 amino acids. Germline loops: CDR1 SQVTM, CDR2 ANQGSEA. This chain's CDR3 is CSATSGRLGETQYF. The DNA of the CDR3 is TGCAGCGCCACTAGCGGGAGATTAGGAGAGACCCAGTACTTC.

V gene TRBV27 combines with J gene TRBJ1-1, with no clear D. The germline gives CDR1 MNHEY, CDR2 SMNVEV (reference sequence). CDR3 length: 13 amino acids. V was pared by 3 bases and J by 3 bases, with 8 bases between. CDR3 residues: CASSFWQHTEAFF. In nucleotides, the CDR3 is TGTGCCAGCAGTTTTTGGCAACACACTGAAGCTTTCTTT.

The CDR3 region is CASTLAGVNEQFF. The CDR3 DNA is TGTGCCAGTACCCTAGCGGGAGTTAATGAGCAGTTCTTC. This chain joins TRBV28 and TRBJ2-1, with 10 bases that match TRBD2. The CDR3 sequence is 13 residues long. The V segment lost 9 bases and the J segment 7 bases; nucleotides outside the gene matches: 6. Germline assignment: CDR1 MDHEN and CDR2 SYDVKM.

The CDR3 DNA sequence: TGTGCCAGCAGCTTGGCAGGGGCCCCTAACTATGGCTACACCTTC. Protein sequence: CASSLAGAPNYGYTF. V usage is TRBV5-4 and J usage is TRBJ1-2, with D possibly TRBD1 on 6 matching bases. V lost 0 bases and J 0 bases, leaving 9 bases between the germline ends. Per the germline V gene, CDR1 is SGHNT and CDR2 is YYREEE (reference sequence). The CDR3 has 15 residues.

The V gene is TRBV28, the J gene TRBJ1-1; tentatively, D is TRBD1 (5 bases). This CDR3 is 15 amino acids long. Trimming stripped 3 bases from V and 1 base from J, with 12 bases between. Germline V gene data show CDR1 as MDHEN and CDR2 as SYDVKM. The DNA for the CDR3 is TGTGCCAGCAGTTTTGAGGGGCGTGGGAACACTGAAGCTTTCTTT. It specifies CASSFEGRGNTEAFF.

The chain uses TRBV5-4 and TRBJ2-5; D remains ambiguous. Germline lookup yields CDR1 SGHNT and CDR2 YYREEE (reference sequence). The germline V and J ends were trimmed by 4 bases and 5 bases, with 3 bases remaining between them. CDR3 size: 10 residues. This chain's CDR3 is CASSPETQYF. CDR3 sequence (DNA): TGTGCCAGCAGCCCCGAGACCCAGTACTTC.

The rearrangement uses TRBV4-1 and TRBJ2-7; the match to TRBD2 covers 7 bases. CDR3 size: 15 residues. Germline values: CDR1 MGHRA, CDR2 YSYEKL. The V gene end was trimmed by 4 bases and the J gene end by 3 bases; junction bases not matched to a gene: 9. The CDR3 DNA is TGCGCCAGCAGCCGGTTGACCGGGGGGTACTACGAGCAGTACTTC. Its protein is CASSRLTGGYYEQYF.

V and J are TRBV6-4 and TRBJ1-1; 7 bases line up with TRBD1. The CDR3 length is 13 residues. V dropped 3 bases and J dropped 4; count of bases not matched to a gene: 2. Per the germline V gene, CDR1 is MRHNA and CDR2 is SNTAGT. Here the CDR3 reads CASSENRGTEAFF. CDR3 in DNA: TGTGCCAGCAGTGAGAACAGGGGCACTGAAGCTTTCTTT.

This rearrangement joins TRBV10-2 to TRBJ2-7; possibly TRBD1 or TRBD2 for D (5 bases each). The CDR3 is made up of 12 amino acids. Germline V gene lookup returns CDR1 WSHSY and CDR2 SAAADI. The V end lost 6 bases, the J end lost 7 bases, and 13 bases lay between the germline ends. CDR3 amino acids: CASRWDPREQYF. As DNA, the CDR3 is TGCGCCAGCAGGTGGGACCCTCGTGAGCAGTACTTC.

The CDR3 sequence: CASGRETSSYEQYF. The CDR3 bases are TGTGCCAGCGGGCGGGAGACCTCCTCCTACGAGCAGTACTTC. The J gene is TRBJ2-7, the V gene TRBV6-4, with TRBD2 matching over 7 bases. CDR1 MRHNA and CDR2 SNTAGT come from the germline V gene. V shed 8 bases, J shed 0 bases, and the junction held 7 bases outside the gene matches. This CDR3 region has 14 residues.